The 18 T cell receptor beta chains given below trace back to one sample, sequenced in a study of T cell repertoires in cytomegalovirus infection. Their recognized antigens are unknown. A single record per CDR3 protein comes from TCRdb applying MiXCR to the reads. The sample has some 120,000 distinct CDR3 sequences, around 9.1% seen once. Sequencing used PBMCs, sequenced either directly or after in vitro stimulation (not recorded which). These receptors all come from a human donor in good health (CMV status not recorded). Some clones in this sample may be carry-over from other donors' samples.

This clonotype was found many times. The V gene is TRBV7-2, the J gene TRBJ2-1; TRBD2 might be the D (5 bases). Trimming left V 1 base short and J 4 bases short, with 11 bases between. CDR3 length: 15 residues. Germline lookup yields CDR1 SGHTA and CDR2 FQGNSA. In DNA form, the CDR3 reads TGTGCCAGCAGCTTAGTCTTGCGGGCGTACAATGAGCAGTTCTTC. This translates into CASSLVLRAYNEQFF.

This clonotype was picked up a small number of times. The chain's CDR3 is CSVEGTSGKAYNEQFF. CDR3 nucleotides: TGCAGCGTTGAGGGGACTAGCGGGAAGGCCTACAATGAGCAGTTCTTC. V and J are TRBV29-1 and TRBJ2-1, with 13 positions matching TRBD2. This CDR3 has 16 amino acids. Losses at the gene ends were 3 bases for V and 2 bases for J; bases not matched to a gene: 4. CDR1 is SQVTM and CDR2 is ANQGSEA in the germline V gene.

The chain is built from TRBV27 and TRBJ1-2, with 7 bases fitting TRBD1. CDR3 length: 14 residues. The trim removed 5 bases at V and 4 bases at J, leaving 7 bases unmatched. Germline V lookup: CDR1 MNHEY, CDR2 SMNVEV (reference sequence). The CDR3 sequence: CASSPTGTAYGYTF. The CDR3 DNA follows: TGTGCCAGCAGTCCCACCGGGACAGCCTATGGCTACACCTTC.

This clonotype was detected many times. The rearrangement joins TRBV28 to TRBJ2-1; 10 bases map to TRBD2. V shed 6 bases, J shed 4 bases, and the junction held 9 bases outside the gene matches. This CDR3 region has 16 residues. Germline CDR1 and CDR2: MDHEN and SYDVKM. The CDR3 sequence: CASSPGGTSVYNEQFF. DNA of the CDR3: TGTGCCAGCAGCCCCGGGGGGACTAGCGTTTACAATGAGCAGTTCTTC.

A few counts support this clonotype. Mismatch with germline at one junction end may stem from a read error. The chain recombines TRBV7-6 with TRBJ2-1, with D uncertain. CDR1 SGHVS and CDR2 FNYEAQ come from the germline V gene. CDR3 length equals 12 residues. The CDR3 region has the DNA TGTGCCAGCAGCGCGCCAGCGACCCACGAGGTCTTC. As protein: CASSAPATHEVF.

In its sample, this clonotype was seen a few times. The chain has TRBV12-3 or TRBV12-4 and TRBJ1-1; TRBD1 is a possible D gene (6 bases). Trimming left V 5 bases short and J 6 bases short, with 13 bases between. The CDR3 spans 13 residues. Here the CDR3 reads CASSGPGAPEAFF. Here the CDR3 DNA reads TGTGCCAGCAGTGGGCCGGGGGCTCCTGAAGCTTTCTTT.

The V and J genes are TRBV12-3 or TRBV12-4 and TRBJ2-1; 7 bases align to TRBD2. The CDR3 runs to 14 residues. The chain's CDR3 is CATTPGGSYNEQFF. Written as DNA, the CDR3 is TGTGCGACCACCCCGGGAGGCTCCTACAATGAGCAGTTCTTC.

This clonotype was seen many times. The V and J genes are TRBV7-2 and TRBJ1-1; 7 nucleotides align to TRBD1. After removal of 3 bases from V and 5 bases from J, the junction contained 6 bases not matched to a gene. This CDR3 is built from 14 residues. Germline V gene sequence: CDR1 SGHTA, CDR2 FQGNSA. CDR3 sequence: CASSFPTGATEAFF. The CDR3 DNA follows: TGTGCCAGCAGCTTCCCAACAGGGGCAACTGAAGCTTTCTTT. Based on the CDR3 plus reference TRBV7-2 and TRBJ1-1, the full variable domain is GAGVSQSPSNKVTEKGKDVELRCDPISGHTALYWYRQSLGQGLEFLIYFQGNSAPDKSGLPSDRFSAERTGGSVSTLTIQRTQQEDSAVYLCASSFPTGATEAFFGQGTRLTVV.

This clonotype was picked up many times. The chain is built from TRBV5-6 and TRBJ2-7; TRBD2 might be the D (6 bases). CDR1 is SGHDT and CDR2 is YYEEEE in the germline V gene. Trimming left V 4 bases short and J 2 bases short, with 13 bases between. CDR3 length: 14 amino acids. CDR3 sequence reads: CASSRGRRPYEQYF. CDR3 DNA sequence: TGTGCCAGCAGCCGGGGGAGAAGGCCCTACGAGCAGTACTTC.

This chain joins TRBV6-2 or TRBV6-3 and TRBJ2-2, with D unresolved. CDR3 length: 14 residues. The germline gives CDR1 MNHEY, CDR2 SVGEGT. Between the trimmed V and J ends, which lost 2 bases and 2 bases, there was a span of 6 bases. The DNA for the CDR3 is TGTGCCAGCAGTTACCTCTCAAACACCGGGGAGCTGTTTTTT. It translates to CASSYLSNTGELFF.

In this sample, this clonotype turned up a few times. CDR3 nucleotide sequence: TGTGCCAGCAGCTTAGCGCTTAGCGGGAGAGCCCAAGAGACCCAGTACTTC. The encoded protein is CASSLALSGRAQETQYF. This rearrangement joins TRBV11-1 to TRBJ2-5; 9 bases fit TRBD2. Germline V gene lookup returns CDR1 SGHAT and CDR2 FQDESV (reference sequence). This CDR3 spans 17 amino acids. With V trimmed by 0 bases and J by 1 base, 6 bases remained unmatched.

This clonotype is medium-sized. The gene calls are TRBV6-2 or TRBV6-3 and TRBJ2-5, with 8 positions matching TRBD2. The V and J ends lost 6 bases and 3 bases, in that order; junction bases with no gene match: 6. The CDR3 spans 14 residues. CDR1 is MNHEY, CDR2 SVGEGT, per germline. CDR3 residues: CASSLRGGEETQYF. The CDR3 DNA is TGTGCCAGCAGCCTCCGGGGGGGCGAAGAGACCCAGTACTTC.

There are many counts of this clonotype. V and J are TRBV12-3 or TRBV12-4 and TRBJ2-5, with TRBD1 identical over 9 bases. The trim removed 6 bases at V and 4 bases at J, leaving 21 bases unmatched. The length of the CDR3 is 19 residues. The CDR3 region has the DNA TGTGCCAGCAGCTCACCGGGACAGGGAACGTGGGTCGTACCAGAGACCCAGTACTTC. Translating it yields CASSSPGQGTWVVPETQYF.

This clonotype was seen repeatedly, ten times or more. The junction shows a germline mismatch at one end, possibly a read error. This sequence joins TRBV7-6 and TRBJ2-2; TRBD2 matches at 13 bases. The CDR3 contains 22 residues. CDR1 is SGHVS, CDR2 FNYEAQ, per germline. The chain's CDR3 is CASSLDLSGTSGNRDPAGELFF. The CDR3 DNA reads TGTGCTAGCAGCTTAGATCTCTCCGGGACTAGCGGGAATAGGGATCCTGCCGGGGAGCTGTTTTTT.

The chain has TRBV10-3 and TRBJ1-5; tentatively, D is TRBD1 (6 bases). The CDR3 contains 15 residues. From germline, CDR1 is ENHRY and CDR2 SYGVKD. V dropped 0 bases and J dropped 5 bases, with 11 bases sitting between them. The CDR3 DNA is TGTGCCATCAGTGAGTCGGGGGCAGGGGATCAGCCCCAGCATTTT. Protein sequence: CAISESGAGDQPQHF.

This clonotype was observed at least ten times. The gene calls are TRBV6-2 or TRBV6-3 and TRBJ1-1; the D is unclear. Germline lookup yields CDR1 MNHEY and CDR2 SVGEGT. V gave up 5 bases and J gave up 5 bases, with 9 bases separating them. This CDR3 comprises 12 residues. As DNA, the CDR3 is TGTGCCAGCAGTCTAATAGGGACTGAAGCTTTCTTT. This gives the protein CASSLIGTEAFF.

This clonotype has more than one count but fewer than ten. This chain links TRBV20-1 with TRBJ1-4; TRBD1 might be the D (6 bases). Trimming cost V 4 bases and J 2 bases, with 8 bases left between them. CDR1 and CDR2 (germline): DFQATT, SNEGSKA (reference sequence). The CDR3 is made up of 13 amino acids. The CDR3 DNA reads as TGCAGTGCTACCCAGGGGACTAATGAAAAACTGTTTTTT. It yields the protein CSATQGTNEKLFF.

There are a few counts of this clonotype. This chain uses TRBV7-9 with TRBJ2-1; the D gene is possibly TRBD2 (5 bases). Germline V gene sequence: CDR1 SEHNR, CDR2 FQNEAQ (reference sequence). The V end lost 5 bases, the J end lost 7 bases, and 12 bases lay between the germline ends. The CDR3 covers 13 residues. The CDR3 bases are TGTGCCAGCAGCCCCATGGACTGGAATGAGCAGTTCTTC. Amino acid sequence: CASSPMDWNEQFF.